This TCR beta chain was recovered during a study of T-cell reconstitution after alpha-beta-depleted transplantation in children. V was pared by 4 bases and J by 0 bases, with 13 bases between. Germline values: CDR1 SGHTA, CDR2 FQGNSA. The CDR3 covers 16 residues. This clonotype has just a few counts. Preparation of the TCRbeta library involved a method that used unique molecular identifiers. TCRdb recomputed calls from the PCR reads with MiXCR, one row per CDR3 protein. This sample carries about 400,000 distinct CDR3 sequences, roughly 13% of them seen once, and the ten largest clones take 3.5% to 4.5%.

This clonotype originated in a human donor who donated a stem cell graft to a child with Fanconi anemia. This chain uses TRBV7-2 with TRBJ2-4, with D perhaps matching TRBD2 (5 bases). Sequencing used PBMCs, obtained from the stem cell graft. In nucleotides, the CDR3 is TGTGCCAGCAGCTACTTGGGAGCTTTAGCCAAAAACATTCAGTACTTC. This codes for CASSYLGALAKNIQYF.